This passage covers 25 T cell receptor beta chains from one sample sequenced in a study of tissue T cells after allogeneic stem cell transplantation. The data were produced by immunoSEQ multiplex PCR, yet TCRdb's version contains in-frame clones alone and is incomplete. The sample records around 51,000 clones, about three quarters being singletons. The sequenced sample consisted of sorted cells pooled from one or two spleens. The receptors derive from a pool of C57BL/6 mice in good health.

Concerning this clone itself: Gene names and germline match the mouse. The CDR3 goes on 1 residue after the read ends, and that part is filled in from the germline J gene. The rearrangement uses TRBV16 and TRBJ2-4; D is perhaps TRBD1 or TRBD2 (5 bases each). CDR1 SGHSA and CDR2 FRNQAP come from the germline V gene. V dropped 3 bases and J dropped 3 bases, with 10 bases sitting between them. The CDR3 has 14 amino acids. CDR3 DNA, as far as it was read: TGTGCAAGCAGCTTCGAGGGGCGGCAAAACACCTTGTAC. It codes for CASSFEGRQNTLY. The CDR3 as a whole reads CASSFEGRQNTLYF.

As regards this clone: Genes and germline come from the mouse. The DNA ends 1 residue before the CDR3 does, and the rest of the CDR3 is filled in from the germline J gene. The J gene is TRBJ1-3, the V gene TRBV13-2; D is uncertain. Germline assignment: CDR1 NNHNN and CDR2 SYGAGS (reference sequence). Trimming pared 0 bases from V and 0 bases from J, leaving 4 bases between. The CDR3 consists of 14 residues. The CDR3 loop reads CASGDAISGNTLYF. CDR3 DNA (partial): TGTGCCAGCGGTGATGCCATTTCTGGAAATACGCTCTAT.

Regarding this clone: Gene names refer to mouse genes. The read terminates 1 residue before the CDR3 end, so the remaining end is supplied by the germline J gene. The genes are TRBV12-2 and TRBJ2-3; 10 bases are shared with TRBD1. This CDR3 is built from 14 residues. Germline-derived CDR1 and CDR2 are SGHLS and HYDKME. The junction had 5 bases not matched to a gene; V was cut back by 2 bases and J by 7 bases. The CDR3 DNA, read in part, is TGTGCCAGCTCTCCCCGGGACAGGGGAAAAACGCTGTAT. This encodes CASSPRDRGKTLY. The whole CDR3 sequence reads CASSPRDRGKTLYF.

For this clone: Germline and genes here are mouse. Read sequence stops 1 residue before the CDR3 end, and the germline J gene provides the missing end. This chain links TRBV19 with TRBJ1-6; 10 bases are a match to TRBD1. TRBJ1-6 is known as an ORF, though its function is uncertain. Germline loops: CDR1 FNHDT, CDR2 SITEND (reference sequence). The CDR3 spans 14 residues. The J segment lost 3 bases and the V segment lost 9 bases, leaving 3 bases of the junction unmatched. The sequenced part of the CDR3 DNA is TGTGCCACGACAGGGGGCGGCTATAATTCGCCCCTCTAC. Translated, it gives CATTGGGYNSPLY. The CDR3 reads in full as CATTGGGYNSPLYF.

This clone was picked up a small number of times. All gene names here are mouse names. The read terminates 1 residue before the CDR3 end, so the remaining end is supplied by the germline J gene. The V call is TRBV31, the J call TRBJ1-5, with D possibly matching TRBD1 (6 bases). The CDR3 is made up of 15 amino acids. CDR1 is GKSSPN, CDR2 SITVG, per germline. The V and J ends lost 0 bases and 3 bases respectively, with 12 bases between them. The CDR3 DNA, read in part, is TGTGCCTGGAGTCTCCTCAGGGGCGGCAACCAGGCTCCGCTT. This codes for CAWSLLRGGNQAPL. The entire CDR3 reads CAWSLLRGGNQAPLF.

This clone was seen more than once but under ten times. Mouse names are used for the genes. From the germline J gene comes the end of the CDR3, since the read stops 1 residue before it. The V call is TRBV2, the J call TRBJ2-1; 8 nucleotides align to TRBD1. After removal of 2 bases from V and 7 bases from J, the junction contained 4 bases not matched to a gene. Germline V gene data show CDR1 as LGHNA and CDR2 as YSYQKL. The CDR3 runs 14 residues. The CDR3 loop reads CASSQQGAGAEQFF. The sequenced part of the CDR3 DNA is TGTGCCAGCAGCCAACAGGGGGCGGGGGCTGAGCAGTTC.

As to this clone: Mouse germline and gene names are used. The CDR3 end falls 1 residue outside the read, so it is completed with the germline J gene. V usage is TRBV16 and J usage is TRBJ1-1; D is uncertain. CDR1 SGHSA and CDR2 FRNQAP come from the germline V gene. The CDR3 spans 14 residues. The ends were cut back, 1 base at V and 0 bases at J, with 6 bases in the middle. The CDR3 sequence is CASSLGTANTEVFF. The part of the CDR3 DNA that was read is TGTGCAAGCAGCTTAGGAACAGCAAACACAGAAGTCTTC.

A word on this clone: Mouse gene names apply. The DNA ends 1 residue before the CDR3 does, and the rest of the CDR3 is filled in from the germline J gene. The rearrangement uses TRBV1 and TRBJ2-5; D unresolved. Trimming took off 2 bases at V and 2 bases at J, with 8 bases between the two ends. Germline lookup yields CDR1 NSQYPW and CDR2 LRSPGD (reference sequence). The CDR3 loop spans 14 amino acids. The CDR3 DNA, read in part, is TGCACCTGCAGTGCACCCGGGGTCCAAGACACCCAGTAC. Translated: CTCSAPGVQDTQY. From start to end, the CDR3 is CTCSAPGVQDTQYF.

A note on this clone: Here the gene names and germline are mouse. The CDR3 sequence: CASGDGWGGVQNTLYF. The CDR3 DNA, read in part, is TGTGCCAGCGGTGATGGTTGGGGGGGCGTCCAAAACACCTTGTAC. This chain uses TRBV13-2 with TRBJ2-4, with 9 bases lining up with TRBD2. The read ends 1 residue shy of where the CDR3 ends; the end is completed using the germline J gene. The CDR3 totals 16 residues. The ends lost 0 bases at V and 3 bases at J; junction bases unmatched: 5. In germline, CDR1 is NNHNN, CDR2 SYGAGS (reference sequence).

A word on this clone: Mouse gene names apply. The CDR3 goes on 1 residue after the read ends, and that part is filled in from the germline J gene. The V and J genes are TRBV2 and TRBJ2-1; 7 positions match TRBD1. Germline V lookup: CDR1 LGHNA, CDR2 YSYQKL. The CDR3 length is 13 residues. Trimming at V came to 3 bases and at J to 7 bases, leaving 3 bases not matched to a gene. The CDR3 bases that were read are TGTGCCAGCAGCCAGACAGGGTGGGCTGAGCAGTTC. Translating it yields CASSQTGWAEQF. The CDR3 as a whole reads CASSQTGWAEQFF.

Details on this clone: Any gene name here is a mouse gene name. The CDR3 goes on 1 residue after the read ends, and that part is filled in from the germline J gene. This chain links TRBV5 with TRBJ2-7; D ambiguous. Trimming left V 0 bases short and J 0 bases short, with 6 bases between. The CDR3 loop spans 14 amino acids. Germline V gene lookup returns CDR1 LGHNA and CDR2 YNLKQL (reference sequence). The CDR3 DNA, read in part, is TGTGCCAGCAGCCAAGATCCCTCCTCCTATGAACAGTAC. Its translation is CASSQDPSSYEQY. The whole CDR3 reads CASSQDPSSYEQYF.

On this clone itself: Gene names and germline refer to mouse. The CDR3: CASSDPNYAEQFF. The CDR3 DNA, read in part, is TGTGCCAGCAGTGATCCCAACTATGCTGAGCAGTTC. The chain links TRBV13-3 to TRBJ2-1; the D is unclear. Coverage ceases 1 residue before the CDR3 finishes, and the germline J gene fills in the end. Trimming removed 1 base from V and 1 base from J, with 3 bases in between. The CDR3 has 13 amino acids. The V gene's germline CDR1 is NNHDY and CDR2 SYVADS.

A word on this clone: The gene symbols are mouse symbols. The read halts 1 residue ahead of the CDR3 end, with the missing end drawn from the germline J gene. The rearrangement uses TRBV2 and TRBJ2-7; 8 positions match TRBD2. Trimming removed 1 base from V and 3 bases from J; junction bases left unmatched: 5. Germline assignment: CDR1 LGHNA and CDR2 YSYQKL. This CDR3 is 15 amino acids long. CDR3 DNA (partial): TGTGCCAGCAGCCAAGCCTGGGGGGTCCTCTATGAACAGTAC. Encoded protein: CASSQAWGVLYEQY. The complete CDR3 protein is CASSQAWGVLYEQYF.

As for this clone: The genes and germline here are from mouse. The CDR3 end is not reached by the read, which stops 1 residue before it; the germline J gene fills it in. This chain uses TRBV19 with TRBJ2-5; the D gene is possibly TRBD1 (5 bases). The CDR3 runs to 15 residues. Germline V gene data show CDR1 as FNHDT and CDR2 as SITEND (reference sequence). V lost 2 bases, J lost 0 bases, and 10 bases lay in between. Partial CDR3 DNA: TGTGCCAGCAGTATCCAGGGTCTTAACCAAGACACCCAGTAC. Protein product: CASSIQGLNQDTQY. The whole CDR3 is CASSIQGLNQDTQYF.

This clone was seen only once. Mouse germline and gene names are used. CDR3 DNA, as far as it was read: TGTGCCAGCAGCCAAACAGGGGAGGACACCCAGTAC. Its translation is CASSQTGEDTQY. The complete CDR3 protein is CASSQTGEDTQYF. This chain joins TRBV2 and TRBJ2-5; 7 bases align to TRBD1. The read ends 1 residue before the CDR3 terminus; that terminus is restored from the germline J gene. The CDR3 consists of 13 residues. V trimming: 2 bases; J trimming: 6 bases; junction bases outside the gene matches: 2. The germline CDR1 and CDR2 sequences are LGHNA and YSYQKL.

A word on this clone: Mouse names are used for the genes. The read falls 1 residue short of the CDR3 end, and the missing part is taken from the germline J gene. The chain employs TRBV3 and TRBJ1-4, with unresolved D. The germline V gene has CDR1 SNHLY and CDR2 FYNGKV (reference sequence). V lost 5 bases, J lost 2 bases, and 12 bases lay in between. The CDR3 is 15 amino acids. The covered CDR3 bases are TGTGCCAGCAGCCTCAGACAAAACTCCAACGAAAGATTATTT. This gives the protein CASSLRQNSNERLF. The CDR3 in its entirety is CASSLRQNSNERLFF. Supplemented by reference TRBV3 and TRBJ1-4, the full variable domain reads GPKVLQIPSHQIIDMGQMVTLNCDPVSNHLYFYWYKQILGQQMEFLVNFYNGKVMEKSKLFKDQFSVERPDGSYFTLKIQPTALEDSAVYFCASSLRQNSNERLFFGHGTKLSVL.

Comment on this clone: Gene and germline names: mouse. The CDR3 is cut off 1 residue early in the read; its end comes from the germline J gene. This chain uses TRBV26 with TRBJ2-2; a possible D gene is TRBD2 (6 bases). The CDR3 consists of 15 residues. The V gene lost 6 bases and the J gene lost 1 base, with 12 bases spanning the gap. Germline V gene data show CDR1 as KGHPV and CDR2 as FQNQEV (reference sequence). The CDR3 bases that were read are TGTGCCAGCAGCCCCTACTGGGTAAACACCGGGCAGCTCTAC. Translation gives CASSPYWVNTGQLY. The full CDR3 is CASSPYWVNTGQLYF.

Concerning this clone itself: Germline and genes: mouse. The read is 1 residue too short to cover the CDR3 end, so that end is filled in from the germline J gene. V is TRBV1 and J is TRBJ2-1, with 8 bases fitting TRBD2. This CDR3 is built from 16 residues. Germline loops: CDR1 NSQYPW, CDR2 LRSPGD (reference sequence). The V segment lost 1 base and the J segment 4 bases; nucleotides outside the gene matches: 6. The CDR3 region is CTCSAVAGTGYAEQFF. CDR3 DNA, as far as it was read: TGCACCTGCAGTGCAGTAGCCGGGACTGGATATGCTGAGCAGTTC.

A remark on this clone: Gene and germline names: mouse. The CDR3 end is not reached by the read, which stops 1 residue before it; the germline J gene fills it in. This chain uses TRBV31 with TRBJ2-5, with 8 nucleotides matching TRBD2. This CDR3 has 15 residues. Germline V gives CDR1 GKSSPN, CDR2 SITVG. Trimming at V came to 0 bases and at J to 2 bases, leaving 4 bases not matched to a gene. CDR3 amino acids: CAWSLAWGAQDTQYF. The CDR3 DNA, read in part, is TGTGCCTGGAGTCTAGCCTGGGGGGCCCAAGACACCCAGTAC.

About this clone: Each gene name is a mouse one. This CDR3 reads CASGDPGGNERLFF. The CDR3 DNA, read in part, is TGTGCCAGCGGTGATCCAGGGGGCAACGAAAGATTATTT. The chain employs TRBV13-2 and TRBJ1-4; TRBD1 matches 7 bases. The read is 1 residue too short to cover the CDR3 end, so that end is filled in from the germline J gene. V was clipped by 1 base and J by 4 bases; unmatched bases: 1. CDR1 is NNHNN and CDR2 is SYGAGS in the germline V gene (reference sequence). The CDR3 totals 14 residues.

In regard to this clone: The germline and genes are mouse ones. With the read ending 1 residue before the CDR3 end, the germline J gene is used to fill in that end. The chain is built from TRBV13-2 and TRBJ2-1, with 11 bases that match TRBD2. J lost 0 bases, V lost 2 bases, and 1 base had no gene match. The CDR3 covers 16 residues. Germline CDR1 and CDR2: NNHNN and SYGAGS (reference sequence). The CDR3 is CASGEGTGGNYAEQFF. The sequenced part of the CDR3 DNA is TGTGCCAGCGGTGAAGGGACTGGGGGTAACTATGCTGAGCAGTTC.

Concerning this clone itself: Gene names follow the mouse nomenclature. The read terminates 1 residue before the CDR3 end, so the remaining end is supplied by the germline J gene. V gene TRBV13-2 combines with J gene TRBJ2-1, with a weak D call TRBD2 (6 bases). Trimming shortened V by 2 bases and J by 1 base, and 7 bases separated the two germline ends. This CDR3 spans 14 amino acids. CDR1 NNHNN and CDR2 SYGAGS come from the germline V gene (reference sequence). The CDR3 is CASGEWGNYAEQFF. The sequenced CDR3 bases are TGTGCCAGCGGTGAGTGGGGGAACTATGCTGAGCAGTTC.

On this clone itself: The gene names given are mouse names. The CDR3 end lies 1 residue beyond the end of the read and is filled in from the germline J gene. V and J are TRBV1 and TRBJ1-1, with D perhaps TRBD1 (6 bases). The CDR3 consists of 13 residues. Germline assignment: CDR1 NSQYPW and CDR2 LRSPGD (reference sequence). V was cut by 11 bases and J by 3 bases, with 16 bases left in between. The DNA read from the CDR3 is TGCACCCCTCGGGGGGCGAGAGACACAGAAGTCTTC. Protein sequence: CTPRGARDTEVF. The full CDR3 is CTPRGARDTEVFF.

Comment on this clone: Germline and genes: mouse. The read ends 1 residue shy of where the CDR3 ends; the end is completed using the germline J gene. This chain uses TRBV2 with TRBJ2-2, with TRBD2 matching 9 bases. The trim removed 0 bases at V and 4 bases at J, leaving 3 bases unmatched. Germline V gene data show CDR1 as LGHNA and CDR2 as YSYQKL. The CDR3 extends over 16 amino acids. The CDR3 DNA, read in part, is TGTGCCAGCAGCCAAGACTGGGGGGGAAGCACCGGGCAGCTCTAC. Protein product: CASSQDWGGSTGQLY. The whole CDR3 reads CASSQDWGGSTGQLYF.

In the case of this clone: Gene names are the mouse ones. The read ends 1 residue before the CDR3 terminus; that terminus is restored from the germline J gene. This sequence joins TRBV13-3 and TRBJ1-1; 9 bases match TRBD1. V gave up 4 bases and J gave up 4 bases; unmatched junction bases: 2. In germline, CDR1 is NNHDY, CDR2 SYVADS. The CDR3 has 13 residues. This CDR3 reads CASSTGGGTEVFF. The DNA read from the CDR3 is TGTGCCAGCAGTACAGGGGGCGGCACAGAAGTCTTC.